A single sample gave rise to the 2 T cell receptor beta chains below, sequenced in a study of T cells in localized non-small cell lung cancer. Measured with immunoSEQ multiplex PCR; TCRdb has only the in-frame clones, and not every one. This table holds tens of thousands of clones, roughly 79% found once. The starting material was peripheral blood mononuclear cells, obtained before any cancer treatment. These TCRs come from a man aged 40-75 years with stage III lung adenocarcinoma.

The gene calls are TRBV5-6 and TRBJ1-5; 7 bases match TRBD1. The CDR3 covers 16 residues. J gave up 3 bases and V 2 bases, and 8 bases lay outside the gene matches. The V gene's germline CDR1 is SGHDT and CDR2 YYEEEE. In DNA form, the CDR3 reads TGTGCCAGCAGCTTTAGGCAGGGACAGAACAATCAGCCCCAGCATTTT. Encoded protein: CASSFRQGQNNQPQHF.

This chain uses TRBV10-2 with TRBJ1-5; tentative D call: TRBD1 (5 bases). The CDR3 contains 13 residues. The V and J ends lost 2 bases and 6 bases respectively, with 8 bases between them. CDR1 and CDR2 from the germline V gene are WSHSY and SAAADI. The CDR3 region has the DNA TGCGCCAGCAGTGAGGACAGAATTCAGCCCCAGCATTTT. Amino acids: CASSEDRIQPQHF.